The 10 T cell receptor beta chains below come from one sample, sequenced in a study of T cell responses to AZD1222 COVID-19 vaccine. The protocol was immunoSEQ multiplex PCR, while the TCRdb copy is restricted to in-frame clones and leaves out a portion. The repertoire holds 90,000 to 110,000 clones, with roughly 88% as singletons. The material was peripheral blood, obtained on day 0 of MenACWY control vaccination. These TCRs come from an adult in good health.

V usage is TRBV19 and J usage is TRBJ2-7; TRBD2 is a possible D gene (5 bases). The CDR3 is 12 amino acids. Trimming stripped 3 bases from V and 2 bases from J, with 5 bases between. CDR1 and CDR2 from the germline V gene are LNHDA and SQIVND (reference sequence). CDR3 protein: CASSIGAYEQYF. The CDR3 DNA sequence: TGTGCCAGTAGTATCGGGGCCTACGAGCAGTACTTC.

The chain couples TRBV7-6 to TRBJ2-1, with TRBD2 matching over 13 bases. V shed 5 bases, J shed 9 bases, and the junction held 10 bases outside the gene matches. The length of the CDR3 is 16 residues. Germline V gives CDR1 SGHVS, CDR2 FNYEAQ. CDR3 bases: TGTGCCAGCAGCCTATGGACTAGCGGGAGAATGGGTGAGCAGTTCTTC. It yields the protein CASSLWTSGRMGEQFF.

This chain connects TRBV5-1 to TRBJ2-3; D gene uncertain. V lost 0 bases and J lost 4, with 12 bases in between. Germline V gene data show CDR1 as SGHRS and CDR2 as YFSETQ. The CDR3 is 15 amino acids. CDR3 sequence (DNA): TGCGCCAGCAGCTTGGCCGGAAGGGTGGCAGATACGCAGTATTTT. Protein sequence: CASSLAGRVADTQYF.

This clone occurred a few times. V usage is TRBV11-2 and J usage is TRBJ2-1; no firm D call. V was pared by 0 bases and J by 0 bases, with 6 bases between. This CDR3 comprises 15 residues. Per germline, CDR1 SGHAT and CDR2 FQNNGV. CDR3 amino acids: CASSLEAISYNEQFF. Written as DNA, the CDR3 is TGTGCCAGCAGCTTAGAAGCAATCTCCTACAATGAGCAGTTCTTC.

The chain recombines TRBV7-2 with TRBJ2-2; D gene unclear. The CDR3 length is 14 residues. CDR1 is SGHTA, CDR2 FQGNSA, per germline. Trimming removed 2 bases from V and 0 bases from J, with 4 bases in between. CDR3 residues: CASSLPSNTGELFF. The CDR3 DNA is TGTGCCAGCAGCTTACCGTCGAACACCGGGGAGCTGTTTTTT.

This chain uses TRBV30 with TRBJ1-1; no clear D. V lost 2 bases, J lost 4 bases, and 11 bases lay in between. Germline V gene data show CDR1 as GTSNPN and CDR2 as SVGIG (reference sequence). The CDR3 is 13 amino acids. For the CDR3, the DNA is TGTGCCTGGAGTCCCCCGGTGGGCACTGAAGCTTTCTTT. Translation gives CAWSPPVGTEAFF.

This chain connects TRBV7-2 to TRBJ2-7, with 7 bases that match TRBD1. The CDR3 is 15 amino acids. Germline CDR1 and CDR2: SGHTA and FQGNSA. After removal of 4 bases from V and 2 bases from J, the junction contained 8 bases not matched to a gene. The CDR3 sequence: CASSYDRDGTYEQYF. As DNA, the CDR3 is TGTGCCAGCAGCTACGACAGGGACGGCACCTACGAGCAGTACTTC.

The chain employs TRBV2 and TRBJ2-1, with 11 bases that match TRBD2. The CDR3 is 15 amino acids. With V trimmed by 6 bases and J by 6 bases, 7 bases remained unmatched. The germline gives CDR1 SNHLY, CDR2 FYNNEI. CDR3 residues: CASRSTSGGRNEQFF. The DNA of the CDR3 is TGTGCCAGCAGATCAACTAGCGGGGGACGCAATGAGCAGTTCTTC.

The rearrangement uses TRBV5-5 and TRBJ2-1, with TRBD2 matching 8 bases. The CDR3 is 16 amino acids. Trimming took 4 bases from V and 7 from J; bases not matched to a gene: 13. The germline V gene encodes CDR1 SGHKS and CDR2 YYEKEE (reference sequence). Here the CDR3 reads CASSHTSGRGGNEQFF. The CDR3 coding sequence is TGTGCCAGCAGCCATACCAGCGGGAGAGGAGGAAATGAGCAGTTCTTC. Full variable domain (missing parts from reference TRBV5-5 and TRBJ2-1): DAGVTQSPTHLIKTRGQQVTLRCSPISGHKSVSWYQQVLGQGPQFIFQYYEKEERGRGNFPDRFSARQFPNYSSELNVNALLLGDSALYLCASSHTSGRGGNEQFFGPGTRLTVL.

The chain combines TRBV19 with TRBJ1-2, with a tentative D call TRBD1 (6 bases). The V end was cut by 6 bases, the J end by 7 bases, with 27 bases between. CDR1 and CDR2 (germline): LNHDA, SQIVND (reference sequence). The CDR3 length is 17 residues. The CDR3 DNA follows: TGTGCCAGTAGCCCACAGGGAACATTGTACCCGGAACGTGGCTACACCTTC. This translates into CASSPQGTLYPERGYTF.